One TCR beta chain is described in this entry. Its antigen remains unknown. The sample belongs to a study of T cell repertoires in cytomegalovirus infection. Whole-study context: Public TCR beta signatures marked donors with CMV infection and the matching HLA.

This CDR3 spans 16 amino acids. Germline V gene data show CDR1 as MDHEN and CDR2 as SYDVKM. Unmatched junction bases numbered 12, after V lost 7 bases and J lost 4 bases. Each CDR3 protein is one row after TCRdb ran MiXCR on the reads. The sample has a few hundred thousand distinct CDR3 sequences, around 40% seen once; the top ten hold around 50%. The V and J genes are TRBV28 and TRBJ2-3; TRBD1 matches 9 bases. The starting material was cultured PBMCs, obtained from culture after CMV antigen stimulation. The source is a human donor in good health (CMV status not recorded). Some clones in this sample may be carry-over from other donors' samples. Written as DNA, the CDR3 is TGTGCCAGCATCCATACCGGGACAGGGTTCGCAGATACGCAGTATTTT. Translation gives CASIHTGTGFADTQYF.